Included here is one TCR beta chain sequence, with context. As handled by the study authors: Amplification with reference gene primers provided the estimates of nucleated cell counts. This table comes from immunoSEQ multiplex PCR, and its TCRdb copy is limited to in-frame clones, with some not included. D and trimming come from the DNA, and the V and J calls and clone size come from that table. Counted here are about 87,000 clones, approximately 82% occurring once; the ten biggest clones make up about 2%. This entry belongs to a study of blood T cell repertoires in COVID-19. Study-level information: Italy, Spain and the United States were the sources of the convalescent and acute COVID-19 samples. T cells, B-cell-depleted T cells, or PBMCs provided the cDNA or gDNA that served as material.

This CDR3 has 14 amino acids. Germline loops: CDR1 KGHSH, CDR2 LQKENI. Trimming took 0 bases from V and 5 from J, leaving 5 bases between them. The TCR originated in an older woman with acute or convalescent COVID-19. What was sequenced was peripheral blood. J is TRBJ1-6 and V is TRBV18; D gene unclear. The CDR3 region is CASSPPQDNSPLHF. CDR3 DNA sequence: TGTGCCAGCTCACCACCGCAGGATAATTCACCCCTCCACTTT. Using reference TRBV18 and TRBJ1-6 for the parts outside the CDR3, the full variable domain is NAGVMQNPRHLVRRRGQEARLRCSPMKGHSHVYWYRQLPEEGLKFMVYLQKENIIDESGMPKERFSAEFPKEGPSILRIQQVVRGDSAAYFCASSPPQDNSPLHFGNGTRLTVT.